The entry below describes one T cell receptor (beta chain). Using immunoSEQ multiplex PCR, the repertoire was profiled, and TCRdb retains in-frame clones only, with some absent. The sample yields 250,000 to 350,000 clones, around 88% seen once. The entry originates in a study of blood T cell repertoires in COVID-19. The germline gives CDR1 LNHDA, CDR2 SQIVND (reference sequence). Germline trimming cut 7 bases from V and 9 bases from J; bases unmatched to any gene: 12. There are 15 residues in the CDR3. Material: peripheral blood. The chain employs TRBV19 and TRBJ2-1; 10 bases are shared with TRBD2. The receptor was isolated from a man between 25 and 39 years old with acute or convalescent COVID-19. Here the CDR3 reads CASTKSSGGVVEQFF. As DNA, the CDR3 is TGTGCCAGTACCAAGTCAAGCGGGGGGGTGGTTGAGCAGTTCTTC.